This entry is about one T cell receptor (beta chain). These data belong to a study of blood T cell repertoires in COVID-19. Whole-study context: Some COVID-19 samples were acute and others convalescent; all came from the United States, Italy and Spain. Sample material is recorded as cDNA or gDNA derived from T cells, B-cell-depleted T cells, or PBMCs.

V shed 4 bases, J shed 4 bases, and the junction held 8 bases outside the gene matches. Germline V gene lookup returns CDR1 SGHDN and CDR2 FVKESK. The CDR3 runs to 15 residues. In the original workflow: Counts of nucleated cells, estimated from reference gene primer amplification, were obtained. Measured with immunoSEQ multiplex PCR; TCRdb has only the in-frame clones, and not every one. D and trimming were read from the DNA, whereas the V and J calls and clone size are those reported in that table. The top ten hold 20% to 25% of the sample, which has 83,000 or so clones, 82% seen once. The sample was peripheral blood. The TCR comes from a human donor in a cohort sampled during active COVID-19. V usage is TRBV14 and J usage is TRBJ1-2, with 8 positions matching TRBD1. The CDR3 DNA sequence: TGTGCCAGCAGCCCTCATACAGGGGGATCCTATGGCTACACCTTC. The encoded protein is CASSPHTGGSYGYTF.